This TCR beta chain is drawn from a study of T cells in Graves' hyperthyroidism and ophthalmopathy. Amplification targeted TCR beta CDR3 regions from RNA transcripts. The TCR CDR3 was amplified in a first-round RT-PCR using the HTBI primer set. TCRdb called the multiplex PCR reads again in MiXCR, with one record for every CDR3 protein. The data hold under 350,000 distinct CDR3 sequences, with about a sixth observed a single time. Germline V gene sequence: CDR1 DFQATT, CDR2 SNEGSKA (reference sequence). The CDR3 sequence is 11 residues long. The source is a woman aged 55-69 years with Graves' ophthalmopathy. Input material: blood. The V call is TRBV20-1, the J call TRBJ2-3; D not certain. The CDR3 nucleotides read TGCAGACCGGGTGGCCCCGATACGCAGTATTTT. Translation gives CRPGGPDTQYF.